Listed here are 28 T cell receptor beta chains from one sample, sequenced in a study of neurological immune-mediated disorders. TCRdb passed the 5' RACE reads through MiXCR, listing each CDR3 protein once. The sample consists of 50,000 to 65,000 distinct CDR3 sequences, around 3.9% of them appearing once. Material: PBMCs. The receptors were gathered from a man younger than 40 with multiple sclerosis.

This clonotype was seen ten or more times. The V and J genes are TRBV7-2 and TRBJ2-2, with TRBD1 identical over 9 bases. Germline loops: CDR1 SGHTA, CDR2 FQGNSA. CDR3 length: 16 amino acids. The ends lost 2 bases at V and 6 bases at J; junction bases unmatched: 7. The CDR3, as DNA: TGTGCCAGCAGCTTAACGACAGGGGGAATGGCCGGGGAGCTGTTTTTT. Translated, it gives CASSLTTGGMAGELFF.

This clonotype has ten or more counts. The chain carries TRBV10-3 and TRBJ2-1; D not resolved. The germline V gene encodes CDR1 ENHRY and CDR2 SYGVKD. The CDR3 consists of 12 residues. With 0 bases removed from V and 3 bases from J, the gap between germline ends came to 0 bases. CDR3 protein: CAISESYNEQFF. CDR3 nucleotides: TGTGCCATCAGTGAGTCCTACAATGAGCAGTTCTTC.

This clonotype was detected a few times. This sequence joins TRBV6-2 or TRBV6-3 and TRBJ2-2, with 7 positions matching TRBD1. The CDR3 is made up of 16 amino acids. Losses at the gene ends were 2 bases for V and 1 base for J; bases not matched to a gene: 4. The germline CDR1 and CDR2 sequences are MNHEY and SVGEGT. CDR3 in amino acids: CASSYIWTGNTGELFF. CDR3 nucleotide sequence: TGTGCCAGCAGTTACATCTGGACAGGGAACACCGGGGAGCTGTTTTTT.

The sample holds many counts of this clonotype. The chain is built from TRBV20-1 and TRBJ1-5, with D possibly matching TRBD1 (5 bases). The CDR3 spans 12 residues. With 3 bases removed from V and 4 bases from J, the gap between germline ends came to 7 bases. Germline V CDR1 and CDR2: DFQATT, SNEGSKA (reference sequence). The CDR3 here is CSASGGNQPQHF. CDR3 sequence (DNA): TGCAGTGCTAGTGGGGGAAATCAGCCCCAGCATTTT.

This clonotype was seen at least ten times. Lacking the conserved final phenylalanine or tryptophan, this CDR3 likely reflects a read error. The chain recombines TRBV10-2 with TRBJ1-1, with 9 bases lining up with TRBD1. The germline V gene encodes CDR1 WSHSY and CDR2 SAAADI. J gave up 5 bases and V 6 bases, and 25 bases lay outside the gene matches. This CDR3 is built from 20 residues. CDR3 DNA sequence: TGCGCCAGCAGATACAACCTGGGGGACAGGGACGGAGAGCTGGGGACTGAAGCTTTCGTT. Its translation is CASRYNLGDRDGELGTEAFV.

This clonotype was counted a few times. The chain uses TRBV5-1 and TRBJ2-2; 12 bases match TRBD2. The CDR3 is made up of 16 amino acids. CDR1 and CDR2 (germline): SGHRS, YFSETQ. After removal of 0 bases from V and 4 bases from J, the junction contained 1 base not matched to a gene. The CDR3 spells CASSLATSGSTGELFF. CDR3 sequence (DNA): TGCGCCAGCAGCTTGGCGACTAGCGGGAGCACCGGGGAGCTGTTTTTT.

This clonotype was observed at least ten times. This chain uses TRBV6-5 with TRBJ2-6; tentatively, D is TRBD1 (6 bases). This CDR3 contains 15 residues. V was cut by 6 bases and J by 1 base, with 10 bases left in between. Germline V lookup: CDR1 MNHEY, CDR2 SVGAGI. Here the CDR3 DNA reads TGTGCCAGCAGCCCCCAGGGGTCTGGGGCCAACGTCCTGACTTTC. Translation: CASSPQGSGANVLTF.

This clonotype was observed a few times. The chain carries TRBV7-6 and TRBJ2-3; D possibly corresponds to TRBD2 (5 bases). From germline, CDR1 is SGHVS and CDR2 FNYEAQ. The V and J ends lost 2 bases and 2 bases respectively, with 17 bases between them. The CDR3 sequence is 17 residues long. The CDR3 sequence: CASSLYGGSLPTDTQYF. CDR3 sequence (DNA): TGTGCCAGCAGCTTATATGGAGGCAGTCTTCCCACAGATACGCAGTATTTT.

This clonotype has a count of ten or more. The chain links TRBV5-1 to TRBJ2-7; TRBD2 matches 11 bases. The CDR3 is 15 amino acids. Germline CDR1 and CDR2: SGHRS and YFSETQ. The V segment lost 7 bases and the J segment 5 bases; nucleotides outside the gene matches: 11. The CDR3: CASCRIAGGPDEQYF. CDR3 bases: TGCGCCAGCTGCAGGATAGCGGGGGGGCCCGACGAGCAGTACTTC.

This clonotype has only a few counts. CDR3 sequence reads: CASSVGLGTSTDTQYF. In nucleotides, the CDR3 is TGTGCCAGCAGCGTAGGGTTAGGGACTAGCACAGATACGCAGTATTTT. The chain uses TRBV9 and TRBJ2-3; D is perhaps TRBD2 (6 bases). In germline, CDR1 is SGDLS, CDR2 YYNGEE. Trimming removed 0 bases from V and 0 bases from J, with 11 bases in between. The CDR3 is made up of 16 amino acids.

This clonotype was found many times. The chain uses TRBV5-1 and TRBJ2-2; D uncertain. V was shortened by 1 base and J by 4 bases, with 8 bases between the two germline ends. CDR3 size: 14 residues. Germline CDR1 is SGHRS and CDR2 is YFSETQ. CDR3: CASSLIQSTGELFF. The DNA of the CDR3 is TGCGCCAGCAGCTTGATCCAGAGCACCGGGGAGCTGTTTTTT.

This clonotype has a count of ten or more. The chain's CDR3 is CASSQDLNNSPLHF. The CDR3, as DNA: TGTGCCAGCAGCCAGGACCTGAATAATTCACCCCTCCACTTT. The rearrangement joins TRBV14 to TRBJ1-6, with D hard to call. The germline CDR1 and CDR2 sequences are SGHDN and FVKESK. V gave up 3 bases and J gave up 5 bases, with 8 bases separating them. The CDR3 has 14 residues.

This clonotype appeared a few times. This chain uses TRBV10-1 with TRBJ2-1; D uncertain. CDR3 length: 14 amino acids. Trimming cost V 0 bases and J 6 bases, with 9 bases left between them. Germline lookup yields CDR1 WNHNN and CDR2 SYGVQD (reference sequence). The CDR3 region is CASSESWKTNEQFF. The CDR3 DNA reads TGCGCCAGCAGTGAGTCCTGGAAGACCAATGAGCAGTTCTTC.

This clonotype showed up many times. The chain has TRBV7-3 and TRBJ1-1; 8 bases line up with TRBD1. The CDR3 loop spans 16 amino acids. V shed 5 bases, J shed 0 bases, and the junction held 8 bases outside the gene matches. Germline assignment: CDR1 SGHTA and CDR2 FQGTGA. In nucleotides, the CDR3 is TGTGCCAGCAGCCCTACCGGGACAGGTCTGAACACTGAAGCTTTCTTT. It codes for CASSPTGTGLNTEAFF.

This clonotype was observed at least ten times. The gene calls are TRBV6-5 and TRBJ2-1, with D perhaps matching TRBD2 (6 bases). Trimming cost V 5 bases and J 0 bases, with 20 bases left between them. This CDR3 is 18 amino acids long. Germline CDR1 MNHEY, CDR2 SVGAGI. CDR3 in amino acids: CASSPAGGVRHSYNEQFF. The CDR3 DNA reads TGTGCCAGCAGTCCGGCCGGAGGGGTCAGACACTCCTACAATGAGCAGTTCTTC.

This clonotype was detected ten times or more. This sequence joins TRBV4-1 and TRBJ1-1, with 8 bases lining up with TRBD1. This CDR3 contains 14 residues. The germline CDR1 and CDR2 sequences are MGHRA and YSYEKL. The ends lost 3 bases at V and 6 bases at J; junction bases unmatched: 6. The chain's CDR3 is CASSQVQGGAEAFF. The CDR3 coding sequence is TGCGCCAGCAGCCAGGTACAGGGGGGCGCTGAAGCTTTCTTT.

In this sample, this clonotype turned up many times. The chain couples TRBV7-2 to TRBJ1-5, with D hard to call. CDR3 length equals 14 residues. Germline V gives CDR1 SGHTA, CDR2 FQGNSA. The V gene lost 5 bases and the J gene lost 6 bases, with 14 bases spanning the gap. The CDR3 region has the DNA TGTGCCAGCAGCCCGGCGCCGGGCGGTCAGCCCCAGCATTTT. Encoded protein: CASSPAPGGQPQHF.

This clonotype occurred many times. J is TRBJ2-1 and V is TRBV9; D unclear. Trimming took 0 bases from V and 10 from J, leaving 11 bases between them. The CDR3 extends over 13 amino acids. Germline V gene lookup returns CDR1 SGDLS and CDR2 YYNGEE. This chain's CDR3 is CASSVGLVGEQFF. CDR3 sequence (DNA): TGTGCCAGCAGCGTAGGACTTGTGGGGGAGCAGTTCTTC.

This clonotype was observed many times. J is TRBJ2-1 and V is TRBV5-1, with 10 bases matching TRBD2. This CDR3 spans 17 amino acids. With 3 bases clipped from V and 2 bases from J, the junction kept 8 bases outside the gene matches. The germline CDR1 and CDR2 sequences are SGHRS and YFSETQ. DNA of the CDR3: TGCGCCAGCAGCTCGACCGCTAGCGGGAGCCCCTACAATGAGCAGTTCTTC. Amino acids: CASSSTASGSPYNEQFF.

This clonotype was recorded a few times. It may be a read error: a sequence one base away is much more abundant. CDR3 DNA: TGTGCCAGCAGACCTAGCGGGAGAAGTGTCGGGGAGCTGTTTTTT. Translating it yields CASRPSGRSVGELFF. The chain employs TRBV2 and TRBJ2-2, with 10 bases that match TRBD2. Trimming cost V 6 bases and J 7 bases; bases outside gene matches: 8. The germline CDR1 and CDR2 sequences are SNHLY and FYNNEI. This CDR3 has 15 residues.

This clonotype was seen at least ten times. The rearrangement joins TRBV6-2 or TRBV6-3 to TRBJ1-1, with D unclear. V lost 2 bases and J 4 bases, leaving 11 bases between the germline ends. CDR3 length: 14 amino acids. The germline gives CDR1 MNHEY, CDR2 SVGEGT. The CDR3 loop is CASSYGVLSTEAFF. The CDR3 DNA reads TGTGCCAGCAGTTACGGGGTTTTGAGCACTGAAGCTTTCTTT.

This clonotype came up many times. The gene calls are TRBV7-3 and TRBJ1-1; TRBD1 might be the D (5 bases). The CDR3 spans 13 residues. Germline assignment: CDR1 SGHTA and CDR2 FQGTGA. Trimming shortened V by 2 bases and J by 7 bases, and 11 bases separated the two germline ends. The CDR3 DNA reads TGTGCCAGCAGCTTAGGGGCCGCAGATGAAGCTTTCTTT. It translates to CASSLGAADEAFF.

The sample holds many counts of this clonotype. The V call is TRBV6-1, the J call TRBJ1-2, with D possibly matching TRBD1 (6 bases). Germline V CDR1 and CDR2: MNHNS, SASEGT. Deletions cut 4 bases from V and 1 base from J, with 22 bases between. This CDR3 region has 18 residues. Here the CDR3 DNA reads TGTGCCAGCAGTGCCTTAGAACCCCCAGGGGACGGTAACTATGGCTACACCTTC. This gives the protein CASSALEPPGDGNYGYTF.

This clonotype was recorded many times. The genes are TRBV7-3 and TRBJ2-1; weak D call: TRBD2 (6 bases). CDR1 SGHTA and CDR2 FQGTGA come from the germline V gene. The CDR3 spans 16 residues. V lost 5 bases and J lost 6, with 20 bases in between. CDR3 loop: CASSPSAGPGGNEQFF. The DNA of the CDR3 is TGTGCCAGCAGCCCGTCCGCGGGCCCCGGGGGCAATGAGCAGTTCTTC. Filled out from reference TRBV7-3 and TRBJ2-1, the complete variable domain reads GAGVSQTPSNKVTEKGKYVELRCDPISGHTALYWYRQSLGQGPEFLIYFQGTGAADDSGLPNDRFFAVRPEGSVSTLKIQRTERGDSAVYLCASSPSAGPGGNEQFFGPGTRLTVL.

This clonotype was seen many times. This chain uses TRBV15 with TRBJ2-5; D is uncertain. The germline gives CDR1 LNHNV, CDR2 YYDKDF (reference sequence). This CDR3 has 12 residues. Trimming took 5 bases from V and 5 from J, leaving 9 bases between them. The CDR3 reads CATSVRKETQYF. The CDR3 DNA reads TGTGCCACCAGCGTGAGAAAGGAGACCCAGTACTTC.

This clonotype was observed at least ten times. In DNA form, the CDR3 reads TGTGCCAGCAGTTACAAGACAGGGGATCAGCCCCAGCATTTT. Its translation is CASSYKTGDQPQHF. The chain uses TRBV6-5 and TRBJ1-5; 8 bases match TRBD1. The J segment lost 5 bases and the V segment lost 2 bases, leaving 2 bases of the junction unmatched. Looked up from germline, CDR1 is MNHEY and CDR2 is SVGAGI. This CDR3 region has 14 residues.

This clonotype was counted at least ten times. The chain recombines TRBV5-1 with TRBJ2-1, with D perhaps matching TRBD1 (5 bases). Germline loops: CDR1 SGHRS, CDR2 YFSETQ. Trimming removed 3 bases at V and 4 bases at J, with 14 bases between. The CDR3 totals 15 residues. The DNA of the CDR3 is TGCGCCAGCAGCTCACAACAGGAAGCGTACAATGAGCAGTTCTTC. Translated: CASSSQQEAYNEQFF.

This clonotype was seen at least ten times. The V gene is TRBV20-1, the J gene TRBJ1-1; D is unclear. The CDR3 length is 13 residues. Per germline, CDR1 DFQATT and CDR2 SNEGSKA (reference sequence). Trimming took off 5 bases at V and 11 bases at J, with 21 bases between the two ends. Written as DNA, the CDR3 is TGCAGTGCTGTGGTCGAGTACTCCCTTGATGCTTTCTTT. Protein product: CSAVVEYSLDAFF.